The TCR beta chain under discussion was sequenced for a study of cytomegalovirus exposure and HLA in healthy donors. Study conclusions and caveats: In vitro confirmation showed a few CMV-associated chains to be CMV antigen specific. The finding came from a later analysis; first-cohort TCR clusters tended to co-occur in the roughly 120 validation repertoires.

Generated by immunoSEQ multiplex PCR, the TCRdb table keeps only in-frame clones and is missing some. The sample contains about 54,000 clones, about nine tenths of which appear only once. For this clone: The antigen remains undetermined.

The donors were part of the validation cohort, which consisted of over a hundred subjects and was separate from the first cohort of 666 subjects. The receptor was isolated from a woman between 18 and 29 years old in good health and CMV-seropositive. The sequencing sample was made of PBMCs.

The DNA of the CDR3 is TGTGCCAGCAGCTCCGACAGGGGTGGGACAGATACGCAGTATTTT. This encodes CASSSDRGGTDTQYF. The V and J genes are TRBV7-2 and TRBJ2-3; 8 bases are a match to TRBD1. Germline CDR1 and CDR2: SGHTA and FQGNSA. There are 15 residues in the CDR3. V dropped 4 bases and J dropped 3; count of bases not matched to a gene: 6.